This passage covers 7 T cell receptor beta chains from one sample sequenced in a study of T cells in Graves' hyperthyroidism and ophthalmopathy. TCR beta CDR3 regions were amplified from RNA. First-round RT-PCR of the TCR CDR3 relied on the HTBI primer set. TCRdb re-derived calls from the multiplex PCR reads in MiXCR, one entry per CDR3 protein. The sample lists 460,000 or so distinct CDR3 sequences, roughly an eighth seen once, with 15% to 20% in the top ten. Source material: blood. These receptors were taken from a woman in her late teens or twenties with Graves' hyperthyroidism.

Points on this clonotype: This may be a read error: a much more frequent sequence differs by one nucleotide. The chain's CDR3 is CASSEEWFDPTYEQYV. The CDR3, as DNA: TGTGCCAGCAGTGAAGAGTGGTTCGACCCCACCTACGAGCAGTACGTC. The chain has TRBV6-1 and TRBJ2-7; D gene unclear. Germline values: CDR1 MNHNS, CDR2 SASEGT. Trimming removed 1 base at V and 2 bases at J, with 15 bases between. The CDR3 runs to 16 residues.

This clonotype appeared many times. The chain is built from TRBV24-1 and TRBJ2-7; 10 bases align to TRBD1. V was clipped by 2 bases and J by 7 bases; unmatched bases: 7. CDR1 KGHDR and CDR2 SFDVKD come from the germline V gene. This CDR3 has 15 residues. The CDR3: CATSDWGTGAGEQYF. For the CDR3, the DNA is TGTGCCACCAGTGATTGGGGGACAGGGGCAGGGGAGCAGTACTTC.

Remarks on this clonotype: A read error is possible here, since a much larger clone lies one base away. The CDR3 reads CASSGGFGLGGGYGYTF. The CDR3, as DNA: TGTGCCAGCAGTGGAGGGTTCGGACTGGGGGGCGGCTATGGCTACACCTTC. The chain couples TRBV6-1 to TRBJ1-2; tentatively, D is TRBD1 (6 bases). The CDR3 length is 17 residues. CDR1 is MNHNS and CDR2 is SASEGT in the germline V gene. The ends were cut back, 4 bases at V and 4 bases at J, with 22 bases in the middle.

This chain joins TRBV2 and TRBJ2-1; D remains unclear. Germline V gene lookup returns CDR1 SNHLY and CDR2 FYNNEI. V was clipped by 8 bases and J by 8 bases, with 13 bases between them. CDR3 length: 12 residues. CDR3 amino acids: CASPKSSHEQFF. The CDR3 region has the DNA TGTGCCAGCCCCAAGAGTAGCCATGAGCAGTTCTTC.

This clonotype was recorded a few times. The rearrangement uses TRBV5-1 and TRBJ1-3; 7 bases are shared with TRBD1. The V segment lost 4 bases and the J segment 0 bases; nucleotides outside the gene matches: 7. CDR1 and CDR2 (germline): SGHRS, YFSETQ. CDR3 length: 16 residues. CDR3 nucleotides: TGCGCCAGCAGCCCGGGGGGACAGATCTCTGGAAACACCATATATTTT. Protein product: CASSPGGQISGNTIYF. Full variable domain (remainder filled in from reference TRBV5-1 and TRBJ1-3): KAGVTQTPRYLIKTRGQQVTLSCSPISGHRSVSWYQQTPGQGLQFLFEYFSETQRNKGNFPGRFSGRQFSNSRSEMNVSTLELGDSALYLCASSPGGQISGNTIYFGEGSWLTVV.

This clonotype was counted at least ten times. J is TRBJ1-5 and V is TRBV12-3 or TRBV12-4; no reliable D call. The CDR3 has 14 residues. The germline V and J ends were trimmed by 6 bases and 4 bases, with 13 bases remaining between them. The CDR3 sequence: CASSFAAPNQPQHF. Here the CDR3 DNA reads TGTGCCAGCAGCTTCGCCGCGCCGAATCAGCCCCAGCATTTT.

This clonotype was detected ten times or more. The chain recombines TRBV20-1 with TRBJ1-1, with TRBD1 as a possible D gene (5 bases). Germline lookup yields CDR1 DFQATT and CDR2 SNEGSKA (reference sequence). CDR3 size: 14 residues. Trimming cost V 2 bases and J 5 bases, with 15 bases left between them. The CDR3 region is CSARSVGAITEAFF. Here the CDR3 DNA reads TGCAGTGCTAGATCCGTTGGGGCAATAACTGAAGCTTTCTTT.